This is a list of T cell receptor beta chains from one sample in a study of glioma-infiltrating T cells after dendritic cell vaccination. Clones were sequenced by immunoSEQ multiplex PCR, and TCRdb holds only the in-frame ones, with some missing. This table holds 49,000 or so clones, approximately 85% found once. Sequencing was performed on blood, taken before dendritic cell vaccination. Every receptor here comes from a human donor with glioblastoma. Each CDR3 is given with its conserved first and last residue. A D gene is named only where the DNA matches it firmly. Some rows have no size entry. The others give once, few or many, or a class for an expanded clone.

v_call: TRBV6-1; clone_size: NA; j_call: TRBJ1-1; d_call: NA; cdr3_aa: CASSRTWEANTEAFF; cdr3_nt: TGTGCCAGCAGCCGGACCTGGGAGGCAAACACTGAAGCTTTCTTT
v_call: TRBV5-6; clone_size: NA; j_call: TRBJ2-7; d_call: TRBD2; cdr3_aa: CASSLGREGNEQYF; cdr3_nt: TGTGCCAGCAGCTTGGGGCGGGAGGGGAACGAGCAGTACTTC
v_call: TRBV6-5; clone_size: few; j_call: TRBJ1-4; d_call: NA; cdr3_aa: CASSYDSMNEKLFF; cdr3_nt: TGTGCCAGCAGTTACGACAGTATGAATGAAAAACTGTTTTTT
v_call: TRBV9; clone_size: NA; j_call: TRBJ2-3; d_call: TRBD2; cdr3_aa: CASSPTSGRMRATDTQYF; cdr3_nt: TGTGCCAGCAGCCCCACTAGCGGGAGAATGAGGGCCACAGATACGCAGTATTTT
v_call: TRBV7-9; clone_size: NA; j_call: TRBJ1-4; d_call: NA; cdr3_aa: CASSLGGGANEKLFF; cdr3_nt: TGTGCCAGCAGCTTAGGCGGGGGCGCGAATGAAAAACTGTTTTTT
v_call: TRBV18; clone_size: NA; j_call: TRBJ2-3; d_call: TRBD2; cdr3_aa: CASSRLASTDTQYF; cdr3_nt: TGTGCCAGCTCTAGACTAGCGAGCACAGATACGCAGTATTTT
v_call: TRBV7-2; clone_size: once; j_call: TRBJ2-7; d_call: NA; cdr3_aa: CASSPGGHPLSEQYF; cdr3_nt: TGTGCCAGCAGCCCGGGGGGCCATCCCTTGAGCGAGCAGTACTTC
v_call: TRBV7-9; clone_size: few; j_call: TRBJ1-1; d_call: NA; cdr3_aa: CASSLEGQNRVFF; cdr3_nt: TGTGCCAGCAGCTTGGAAGGACAGAACAGAGTTTTCTTT
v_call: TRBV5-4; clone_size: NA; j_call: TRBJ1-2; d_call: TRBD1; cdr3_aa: CASSLAGGGNYGYTF; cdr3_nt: TGTGCCAGCAGCTTGGCAGGGGGAGGTAACTATGGCTACACCTTC
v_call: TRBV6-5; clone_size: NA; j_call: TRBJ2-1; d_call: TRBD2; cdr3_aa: CASSYSGASYNEQFF; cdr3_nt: TGTGCCAGCAGTTACAGCGGGGCTTCCTACAATGAGCAGTTCTTC
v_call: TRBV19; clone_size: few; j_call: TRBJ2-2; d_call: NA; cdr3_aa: CASSIVGGGELFF; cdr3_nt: TGTGCCAGTAGTATAGTGGGGGGCGGGGAGCTGTTTTTT
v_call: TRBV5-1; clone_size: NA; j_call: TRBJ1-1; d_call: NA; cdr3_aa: CASSSSGGPSSTEAFF; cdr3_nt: TGCGCCAGCAGCTCGTCCGGGGGGCCCTCGTCCACTGAAGCTTTCTTT
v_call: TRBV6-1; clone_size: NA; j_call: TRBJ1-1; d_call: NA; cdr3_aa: CASSERDGSF; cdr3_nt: TGTGCCAGCAGCGAACGCGACGGGAGCTTT
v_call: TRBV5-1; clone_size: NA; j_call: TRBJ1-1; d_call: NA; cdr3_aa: CASSLDSRGNTEAFF; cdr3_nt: TGCGCCAGCAGCTTGGACTCCCGTGGGAACACTGAAGCTTTCTTT
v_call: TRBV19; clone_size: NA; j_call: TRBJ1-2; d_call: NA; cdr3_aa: CASSIAGGGYTF; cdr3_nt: TGTGCCAGTAGTATAGCCGGGGGTGGCTACACCTTC
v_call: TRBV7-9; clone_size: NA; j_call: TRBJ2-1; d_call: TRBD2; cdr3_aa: CASSLDTSGAGYNEQFF; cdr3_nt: TGTGCCAGCAGCTTAGATACTAGCGGGGCGGGCTACAATGAGCAGTTCTTC
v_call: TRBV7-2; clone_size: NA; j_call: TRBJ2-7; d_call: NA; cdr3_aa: CASSLGVTGPYEQYF; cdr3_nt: TGTGCCAGCAGCTTAGGAGTGACAGGTCCCTACGAGCAGTACTTC
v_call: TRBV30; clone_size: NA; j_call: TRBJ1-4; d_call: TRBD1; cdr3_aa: CAWSVGGDRDEKLFF; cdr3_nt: TGTGCCTGGAGTGTAGGAGGGGACAGGGATGAAAAACTGTTTTTT
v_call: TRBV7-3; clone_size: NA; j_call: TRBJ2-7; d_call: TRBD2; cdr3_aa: CASSLLAGGSHEQYF; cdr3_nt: TGTGCCAGCAGCCTGCTAGCGGGAGGGTCCCACGAGCAGTACTTC
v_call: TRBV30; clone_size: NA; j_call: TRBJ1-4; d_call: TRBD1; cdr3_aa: CAWVDHRGLSNEKLFF; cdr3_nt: TGTGCCTGGGTGGACCACAGGGGGCTATCTAATGAAAAACTGTTTTTT
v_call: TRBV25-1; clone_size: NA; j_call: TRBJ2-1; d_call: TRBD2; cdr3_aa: CASSDASGEHNEQFF; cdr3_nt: TGTGCCAGCAGTGACGCTAGCGGGGAACACAATGAGCAGTTCTTC
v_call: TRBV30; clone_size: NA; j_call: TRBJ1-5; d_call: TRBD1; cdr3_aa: CATGTALNQPQHF; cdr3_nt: TGTGCCACGGGGACAGCTTTAAATCAGCCCCAGCATTTT
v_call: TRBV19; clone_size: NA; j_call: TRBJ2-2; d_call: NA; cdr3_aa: CASNHGLLTGELFF; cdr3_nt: TGTGCCAGTAACCACGGACTACTCACCGGGGAGCTGTTTTTT
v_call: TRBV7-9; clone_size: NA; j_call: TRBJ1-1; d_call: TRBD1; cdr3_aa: CASTFRQGVNTEAFF; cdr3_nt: TGTGCCAGCACATTCCGACAGGGAGTGAACACTGAAGCTTTCTTT
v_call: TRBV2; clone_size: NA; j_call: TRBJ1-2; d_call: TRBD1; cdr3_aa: CASTPGQGGIANYGYTF; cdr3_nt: TGTGCCAGCACCCCGGGACAGGGGGGTATAGCTAACTATGGCTACACCTTC
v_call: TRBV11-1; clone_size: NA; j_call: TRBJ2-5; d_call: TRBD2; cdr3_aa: CASSSSGALQETQYF; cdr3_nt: TGTGCCAGCAGCTCTAGCGGGGCTCTTCAAGAGACCCAGTACTTC
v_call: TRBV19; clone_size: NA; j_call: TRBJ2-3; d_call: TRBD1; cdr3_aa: CASSPTGGGLDTQYF; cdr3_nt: TGTGCCAGTAGTCCTACAGGGGGCGGGTTAGATACGCAGTATTTT
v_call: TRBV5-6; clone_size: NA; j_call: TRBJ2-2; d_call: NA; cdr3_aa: CASSDPTGAGELFF; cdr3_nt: TGTGCCAGCAGCGACCCGACAGGCGCCGGGGAGCTGTTTTTT
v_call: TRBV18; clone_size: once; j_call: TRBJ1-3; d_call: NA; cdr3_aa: CASSPGLNTGNTIYF; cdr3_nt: TGTGCCAGCTCACCGGGACTCAATACTGGAAACACCATATATTTT
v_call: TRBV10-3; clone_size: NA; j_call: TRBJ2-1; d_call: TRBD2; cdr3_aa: CAITGGGGAAEQFF; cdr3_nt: TGTGCCATCACCGGGGGCGGGGGGGCCGCTGAGCAGTTCTTC
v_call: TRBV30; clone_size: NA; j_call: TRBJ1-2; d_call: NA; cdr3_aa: CAWSVSALGYTF; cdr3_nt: TGTGCCTGGAGTGTATCAGCGCTTGGCTACACCTTC
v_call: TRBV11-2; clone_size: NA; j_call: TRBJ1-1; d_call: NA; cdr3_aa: CASSLGRGGLRTEAFF; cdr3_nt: TGTGCCAGCAGCTTGGGGCGGGGAGGACTAAGGACTGAAGCTTTCTTT
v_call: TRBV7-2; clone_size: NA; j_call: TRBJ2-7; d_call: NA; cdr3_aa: CASSPTRQSVHEQYF; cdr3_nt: TGTGCCAGCAGCCCTACTCGACAGTCTGTTCACGAGCAGTACTTC
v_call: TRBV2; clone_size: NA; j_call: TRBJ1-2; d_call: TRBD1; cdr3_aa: CASSEGQGAHGYTF; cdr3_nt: TGTGCCAGCAGTGAGGGACAGGGGGCCCATGGCTACACCTTC
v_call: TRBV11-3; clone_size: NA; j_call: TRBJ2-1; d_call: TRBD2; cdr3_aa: CASSFGEGRHEQFF; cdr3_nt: TGTGCCAGCAGCTTCGGGGAGGGCCGTCATGAGCAGTTCTTC
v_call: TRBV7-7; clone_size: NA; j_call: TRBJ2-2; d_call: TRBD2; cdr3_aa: CASSLYVRREGGSTGELFF; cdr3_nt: TGTGCTAGCAGCTTATACGTTCGGCGGGAGGGCGGTTCCACCGGGGAGCTGTTTTTT
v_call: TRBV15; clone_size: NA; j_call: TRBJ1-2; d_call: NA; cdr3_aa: CATSRGTGKGHHGYTF; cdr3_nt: TGTGCCACCAGCAGAGGGACCGGAAAGGGGCATCATGGCTACACCTTC
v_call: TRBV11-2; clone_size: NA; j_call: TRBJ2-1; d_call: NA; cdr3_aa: CASSSSWALSSYNEQFF; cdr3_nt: TGTGCCAGCAGCTCATCATGGGCTCTGAGCTCCTACAATGAGCAGTTCTTC
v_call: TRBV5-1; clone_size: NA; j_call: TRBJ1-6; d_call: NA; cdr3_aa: CASSPGSLASYNSPLHF; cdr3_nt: TGCGCCAGCAGCCCCGGTAGCCTCGCATCCTATAATTCACCCCTCCACTTT
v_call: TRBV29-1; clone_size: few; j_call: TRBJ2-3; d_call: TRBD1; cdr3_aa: CSVVGTGESTDTQYF; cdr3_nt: TGCAGCGTTGTCGGGACAGGAGAAAGCACAGATACGCAGTATTTT
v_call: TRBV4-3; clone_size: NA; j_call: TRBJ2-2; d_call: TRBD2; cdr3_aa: CASGRTSGGPTGELFF; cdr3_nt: TGCGCCAGCGGCCGGACTAGCGGGGGCCCAACCGGGGAGCTGTTTTTT
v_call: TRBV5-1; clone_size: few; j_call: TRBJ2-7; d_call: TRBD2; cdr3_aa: CASRDRLAGSVF; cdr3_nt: TGCGCCAGCAGGGACCGACTAGCGGGGTCGGTCTTC
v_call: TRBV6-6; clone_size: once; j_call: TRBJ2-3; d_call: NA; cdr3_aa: CASSYSTGTDTQYF; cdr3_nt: TGTGCCAGCAGTTACTCGACAGGCACAGATACGCAGTATTTT
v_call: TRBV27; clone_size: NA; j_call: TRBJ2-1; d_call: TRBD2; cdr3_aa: CASKRGGSYNEQFF; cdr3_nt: TGTGCCAGCAAGCGGGGGGGATCCTACAATGAGCAGTTCTTC
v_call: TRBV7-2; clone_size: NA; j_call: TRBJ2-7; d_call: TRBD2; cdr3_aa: CASSRASGSLLNSYEQYF; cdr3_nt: TGTGCCAGCAGTCGGGCTAGCGGGAGTCTTTTGAACTCCTACGAGCAGTACTTC
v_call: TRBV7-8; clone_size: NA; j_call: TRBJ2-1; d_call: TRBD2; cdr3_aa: CASSLAGGGPRGDVIF; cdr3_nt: TGTGCCAGCAGCTTGGCGGGTGGGGGTCCGCGGGGGGACGTTATCTTC